Following are 5 T cell receptor beta chains from one sample sequenced in a study of CD8 T cells in Susac syndrome. With random hexamers, 0.5 to 1 ug RNA was reverse transcribed. Via MiXCR, TCRdb re-called the immunoSEQ multiplex PCR reads, giving one row per CDR3 protein. Seen here are about 200,000 distinct CDR3 sequences, about 94% observed once, and the top ten hold roughly 0.096%. Material for sequencing was CD4+ T cells from PBMCs. These TCRs come from a human donor in good health.

The chain has TRBV5-4 and TRBJ2-1, with a weak D call TRBD1 (7 bases). The germline CDR1 and CDR2 sequences are SGHNT and YYREEE (reference sequence). The CDR3 consists of 16 residues. Trimming removed 0 bases from V and 10 bases from J, with 20 bases in between. Here the CDR3 reads CASSLGLGGRGVEQFF. The CDR3 region has the DNA TGTGCCAGCAGCTTGGGTCTCGGGGGCAGGGGGGTCGAGCAGTTCTTC. The variable domain in full, with the rest retrieved from reference TRBV5-4 and TRBJ2-1, is ETGVTQSPTHLIKTRGQQVTLRCSSQSGHNTVSWYQQALGQGPQFIFQYYREEENGRGNFPPRFSGLQFPNYSSELNVNALELDDSALYLCASSLGLGGRGVEQFFGPGTRLTVL.

This sequence joins TRBV7-9 and TRBJ1-4, with 8 bases identical to TRBD1. V lost 4 bases, J lost 12 bases, and 13 bases stayed unmatched. The CDR3 length is 15 residues. From germline, CDR1 is SEHNR and CDR2 FQNEAQ (reference sequence). The CDR3 nucleotides read TGTGCCAGCAGCTCGGACAGGGCCTCATCGGAGCAACTGTTTTTT. It codes for CASSSDRASSEQLFF.

V gene TRBV10-3 combines with J gene TRBJ2-3; D is unresolved. The germline CDR1 and CDR2 sequences are ENHRY and SYGVKD. The CDR3 sequence is 14 residues long. Trimming pared 6 bases from V and 2 bases from J, leaving 12 bases between. CDR3 protein: CAISVTGVTDTQYF. Written as DNA, the CDR3 is TGTGCCATCAGCGTCACTGGGGTCACAGATACGCAGTATTTT.

The J gene is TRBJ1-1, the V gene TRBV7-9; the D gene is possibly TRBD1 (6 bases). Trimming cost V 1 base and J 5 bases, with 14 bases left between them. Germline loops: CDR1 SEHNR, CDR2 FQNEAQ (reference sequence). This CDR3 comprises 15 residues. The CDR3 loop is CASSLEGRGRTEAFF. The DNA for the CDR3 is TGTGCCAGCAGCTTAGAGGGCAGGGGTAGGACTGAAGCTTTCTTT. The whole variable domain, remainder taken from reference TRBV7-9 and TRBJ1-1, is DTGVSQNPRHKITKRGQNVTFRCDPISEHNRLYWYRQTLGQGPEFLTYFQNEAQLEKSRLLSDRFSAERPKGSFSTLEIQRTEQGDSAMYLCASSLEGRGRTEAFFGQGTRLTVV.

This clonotype showed up just once. The chain combines TRBV30 with TRBJ1-1; maybe TRBD1 (6 bases). V was pared by 1 base and J by 4 bases, with 16 bases between. The CDR3 contains 15 residues. Germline-derived CDR1 and CDR2 are GTSNPN and SVGIG (reference sequence). CDR3 residues: CAWSGRGLRGTEAFF. CDR3 sequence (DNA): TGTGCCTGGAGTGGCAGGGGACTGAGGGGCACTGAAGCTTTCTTT.